Listed here is a single T cell receptor beta chain. Its antigen is not yet known. No per-base quality is available; no much larger clone lies one base away. The sample is drawn from a study of shared clonotypes between healthy human individuals (dated by TCRdb to the early 2020s). Describing the broader study: The cohort included a few men and a couple of women between 18 and 49 years of age. For each donor, three plates each were used for CD4 naive and CD4 memory, two plates were used for CD8 naive, and one plate was used for CD8 memory. To increase sequencing depth and limit assay-specific biases, TCR repertoire library preparation and sequencing were carried out by different laboratories using diverse techniques. Blood TCR repertoires of roughly five healthy adults were deeply sequenced to estimate repertoire size and the extent of clonotype sharing between individuals. Leukapheresis yielded between about 0.85 and 10 billion PBMCs per donor. What the authors observed across the whole study: Naive subsets generally had larger estimated clonotype richness than memory subsets. Because the study included only a small number of donors, the genetic and exposure-history diversity represented was limited. Pairwise subsampling indicated that sequencing depth was expected to affect the degree of clonotype sharing among donors. Incomplete sequencing was indicated by rarefaction of sorted-subset datasets, despite the large sequencing depth. Compared with non-shared clonotypes, the clonotypes found in all four sorted-subset donors had higher generation probabilities. Sampling was restricted to blood, and TCR repertoires in tissues likely differ from the TCR repertoires found in blood. Across a handful of donors, 4.5% to 6.5% of naive CD4, roughly 3.5% of naive CD8, roughly 2.2% of memory CD4, and over 0.35% of memory CD8 clonotypes were shared.

Using the deep immunoSEQ assay, TCR CDR3 regions were amplified from genomic DNA by multiplex PCR. Extracted genomic DNA from each cell subset was spread evenly across all wells of several immunoSEQ 96-well plates, with each plate serving as a replicate. For sorted subsets, each replicate PCR was loaded with roughly 190 ng genomic DNA, equivalent to about 30,000 T cell genomes. Purified libraries were measured with a Qubit 3.0 fluorometer, size-checked on a Bioanalyzer 2100, and measured again with the KAPA Library Quantification kit. Every immunoSEQ 96-well plate was sequenced on a separate single-read 150-cycle Illumina NextSeq 550 flow cell. Per the authors' processing: Because the immunoSEQ output held only junctional sequences and lacked quality scores, the filtering could not match the filtering applied to full-length reads. To assign V/J genes and CDR3, sequences were annotated against IMGT germline references using PyIR, a Python wrapper for IgBLAST v1.9. Reads were filtered out if the reads had weak V/J assignments (E-value above 1e-6), no CDR3, stop codons, out-of-frame junctions, or ambiguous translated residues. V3J clonotypes were defined as sequences sharing an identical inferred V gene, J gene, and CDR3 amino acid sequence. Percentage overlap between repertoires was calculated by dividing the number of shared unique clonotypes by the size of the smaller repertoire. Repertoire richness was assessed with RTK rarefaction, the Chao1 estimator, and Recon v2.1 estimates of unobserved clonotypes. Generation probabilities for all TCRbeta clonotypes obtained by the gDNA method from several donors were computed using OLGA. In TCRdb, the immuneACCESS table is reduced to in-frame sequences with V and J assigned. These tables do not hold every clone; where another copy was compared, an unresolved V gene accounts for under half, and the others remain unexplained. That table supplies the V and J calls and clone size; D and trimming were determined from the DNA. This sample is represented by about 2,100,000 clones; about 92% of them were singletons. The ten largest clonotypes hold more than 1.5% of the sample.

CD8 naive samples were obtained by positive selection for CCR7 among CD45RO-negative cells, yielding a CD45RA+CCR7+ population from which TemRA cells were excluded. Healthy HIV-negative adults with no recently reported acute infections or vaccinations were included as donors. Every donor was a Caucasian adult residing in Nashville, Tennessee, USA. After blood collection by leukapheresis, PBMCs were isolated using Ficoll-Histopaque density gradient centrifugation and then cryopreserved in the vapor phase of liquid nitrogen. Analytical flow cytometry was used to check the purity and quantity of every magnetically sorted T cell population. Genomic DNA was isolated from each sorted fraction and quantified by UV absorbance on a Nanodrop 2000c. This sequence originates from a man younger than 35 in good health. Some clones in this sample may be carry-over from other donors' samples. The source material was naive CD8+ T cells from PBMCs. The cell subset or site label for this specimen denotes: CD45RA+CCR7+.

The DNA reads as follows: TGTGCCACCAGCAGAGATCCAGAGGGGGATGTCGTCTACACCTTC. This gives the protein CATSRDPEGDVVYTF. The sequence links TRBV15 to TRBJ1-2; D gene: possibly TRBD1, on 6 matching bases. CDR1 and CDR2 (LNHNV, YYDKDF) derive from the germline V gene (reference sequence). CDR3 length: 15 amino acids, cysteine to phenylalanine. Of all the DNA, just the CDR3 is kept, 45 bases in frame from base 1. Relative to germline, V is 0 bases shorter and J is 10 bases shorter, with 18 bases between their ends. This CDR3, with the reference TRBV15 and TRBJ1-2 proteins standing in past its ends, gives the full variable domain DAMVIQNPRYQVTQFGKPVTLSCSQTLNHNVMYWYQQKSSQAPKLLFHYYDKDFNNEADTPDNFQSRRPNTSFCFLDIRSPGLGDTAMYLCATSRDPEGDVVYTFGSGTRLTVV.